The present entry profiles one TCR beta chain with its context. This CDR3 spans 15 amino acids. J was trimmed by 5 bases and V by 0 bases; bases with no gene match: 6. Germline lookup yields CDR1 SGHNT and CDR2 YYREEE (reference sequence). A COVID-19 case was met by exposed participants within 2 weeks before study entry. Clones were read by immunoSEQ multiplex PCR, and TCRdb kept only the in-frame ones, dropping some. The sample records a few hundred thousand clones, roughly 81% being singletons. The data were taken from a study of blood T cell repertoires in COVID-19. The TCR sequence derives from a woman in her forties or fifties who had been exposed to COVID-19. The material sequenced was PBMCs or T cells enriched from blood (not recorded which). This chain connects TRBV5-4 to TRBJ2-5, with TRBD2 matching over 8 bases. This CDR3 reads CASSLAASGSETQYF. For the CDR3, the DNA is TGTGCCAGCAGCTTGGCGGCTAGCGGGTCGGAGACCCAGTACTTC.